The T cell receptor beta chain described here comes from a study of blood T cell repertoires in COVID-19. As handled by the study authors: Nucleated cell number was recorded as an estimate derived from reference gene primer amplification. The protocol was immunoSEQ multiplex PCR, while the TCRdb copy is restricted to in-frame clones and leaves out a portion. The V and J calls and clone size were taken over from that table, and D and trimming were inferred from the DNA. The sample records about 380,000 clones, more than 70% being singletons. Residents of about two dozen US areas, aged about 18 to 95 years, made up the participants. Recovered Cohort 3 donors showed two negative PCRs, clearance, or symptom resolution. Trimming at V came to 2 bases and at J to 7 bases, leaving 16 bases not matched to a gene. Looked up from germline, CDR1 is MGHRA and CDR2 is YSYEKL. There are 17 residues in the CDR3.

Sequenced: PBMCs or T cells enriched from blood (not recorded which). The chain couples TRBV4-1 to TRBJ1-1; 7 positions match TRBD1. This receptor was taken from a woman younger than 30 who had recovered from COVID-19. CDR3 nucleotides: TGCGCCAGCAGCCAACGCACCCTAGGGACAGCCCGAATTGAAGCTTTCTTT. It is translated as CASSQRTLGTARIEAFF.